The 4 T cell receptor beta chains below all came from one sample that was sequenced in a study of cytomegalovirus exposure and HLA in healthy donors. The protocol was immunoSEQ multiplex PCR, while the TCRdb copy is restricted to in-frame clones and leaves out a portion. The sample includes roughly 330,000 clones, 87% seen only once; the top ten take roughly 1.1%. The sample consisted of PBMCs. These receptors originate from a woman aged 25 to 39 in good health and CMV-seropositive.

The chain carries TRBV9 and TRBJ2-1; TRBD2 matches at 8 bases. The CDR3 is 18 residues long. Unmatched junction bases numbered 8, after V lost 0 bases and J lost 0 bases. CDR1 is SGDLS and CDR2 is YYNGEE in the germline V gene. The CDR3 reads CASSVESAGTSSYNEQFF. CDR3 coding DNA: TGTGCCAGCAGCGTAGAGTCGGCTGGGACTAGCTCCTACAATGAGCAGTTCTTC.

V and J are TRBV2 and TRBJ2-7, with 8 bases identical to TRBD1. The CDR3 has 15 residues. V lost 8 bases, J lost 3 bases, and 12 bases stayed unmatched. Per the germline V gene, CDR1 is SNHLY and CDR2 is FYNNEI. The CDR3: CASLTGTGDFYEQYF. DNA for the CDR3: TGTGCCAGCCTTACGGGGACAGGCGATTTCTACGAGCAGTACTTC.

The V and J genes are TRBV11-2 and TRBJ2-7, with 7 bases matching TRBD1. Losses at the gene ends were 0 bases for V and 6 bases for J; bases not matched to a gene: 8. Germline values: CDR1 SGHAT, CDR2 FQNNGV. The CDR3 spans 15 residues. CDR3 loop: CASSLDTGAIGEQYF. CDR3 DNA: TGTGCCAGCAGCTTAGATACAGGGGCTATAGGCGAGCAGTACTTC. The whole variable domain, remainder taken from reference TRBV11-2 and TRBJ2-7, is EAGVAQSPRYKIIEKRQSVAFWCNPISGHATLYWYQQILGQGPKLLIQFQNNGVVDDSQLPKDRFSAERLKGVDSTLKIQPAKLEDSAVYLCASSLDTGAIGEQYFGPGTRLTVT.

The chain employs TRBV5-4 and TRBJ2-5, with 8 positions matching TRBD1. The CDR3 covers 18 residues. The germline gives CDR1 SGHNT, CDR2 YYREEE (reference sequence). The J segment lost 2 bases and the V segment lost 1 base, leaving 13 bases of the junction unmatched. The CDR3 reads CASSLLFGDRGGQETQYF. CDR3 bases: TGTGCCAGCAGCTTGTTATTCGGCGACAGGGGAGGTCAAGAGACCCAGTACTTC.